The 2 T cell receptor beta chains listed next were all sequenced from one sample in a study of blood T cell repertoires in COVID-19. Here immunoSEQ multiplex PCR was the method, and the copy in TCRdb shows in-frame clones only, minus some. The data contain 80,000 to 100,000 clones, around nine tenths of them seen just once; the ten biggest clones take up under 13%. Sequencing used peripheral blood. The receptors were gathered from a man between 50 and 59 years old with acute or convalescent COVID-19.

The chain uses TRBV4-2 and TRBJ1-1; D unclear. The CDR3 length is 15 residues. The V end lost 4 bases, the J end lost 1 base, and 13 bases lay between the germline ends. Germline CDR1 LGHNA, CDR2 YNFKEQ. The CDR3 reads CASSPSRTENTEAFF. CDR3 DNA sequence: TGTGCCAGCAGCCCCTCGCGGACTGAGAACACTGAAGCTTTCTTT.

In its sample, this clone was seen a few times. The genes are TRBV30 and TRBJ2-1; TRBD1 matches 9 bases. The CDR3 has 16 amino acids. Germline V gene lookup returns CDR1 GTSNPN and CDR2 SVGIG (reference sequence). V trimming: 1 base; J trimming: 0 bases; junction bases outside the gene matches: 4. The CDR3 loop is CAWSGGQGFSYNEQFF. In DNA, the CDR3 is TGTGCCTGGAGTGGGGGACAGGGATTCTCCTACAATGAGCAGTTCTTC.